The 13 T cell receptor beta chains below were found in one sample sequenced in a study of T cell responses to AZD1222 COVID-19 vaccine. The protocol was immunoSEQ multiplex PCR, while the TCRdb copy is restricted to in-frame clones and leaves out a portion. The data show around 89,000 clones, approximately 91% seen once. The source was peripheral blood, collected on day 0 of AZD1222 vaccination. The receptors were gathered from an adult in good health.

This clone was detected only once. This chain links TRBV7-8 with TRBJ1-1; TRBD1 is a possible D gene (6 bases). Per the germline V gene, CDR1 is SGHVS and CDR2 is FQNEAQ. This CDR3 has 16 residues. Trimming cost V 3 bases and J 6 bases, with 20 bases left between them. The DNA for the CDR3 is TGTGCCAGCAGCTTCATAGCCGGCGGGGGCACAGCTGAAGCTTTCTTT. This codes for CASSFIAGGGTAEAFF.

The genes are TRBV27 and TRBJ2-5; 10 bases map to TRBD1. The V gene end was trimmed by 5 bases and the J gene end by 5 bases; junction bases not matched to a gene: 8. CDR1 and CDR2 (germline): MNHEY, SMNVEV (reference sequence). The CDR3 covers 15 residues. The CDR3 region has the DNA TGTGCCAGCAGTGCCCGACAGGGGGCATGGGAGACCCAGTACTTC. The encoded protein is CASSARQGAWETQYF.

This chain links TRBV7-2 with TRBJ2-3, with D unresolved. V lost 3 bases to trimming and J lost 3 bases, with 7 bases between them. The CDR3 loop spans 13 amino acids. CDR1 and CDR2 (germline): SGHTA, FQGNSA. The CDR3 here is CASSFKGTDTQYF. CDR3 coding DNA: TGTGCCAGCAGCTTCAAAGGAACAGATACGCAGTATTTT. The full variable domain, completed using reference TRBV7-2 and TRBJ2-3, is GAGVSQSPSNKVTEKGKDVELRCDPISGHTALYWYRQSLGQGLEFLIYFQGNSAPDKSGLPSDRFSAERTGGSVSTLTIQRTQQEDSAVYLCASSFKGTDTQYFGPGTRLTVL.

This clone was seen more than once but under ten times. The chain is built from TRBV28 and TRBJ2-7; D gene ambiguous. The CDR3 is made up of 12 amino acids. The germline CDR1 and CDR2 sequences are MDHEN and SYDVKM. The V gene lost 1 base and the J gene lost 7 bases, with 8 bases spanning the gap. CDR3 residues: CASSLYVGEQYF. In nucleotides, the CDR3 is TGTGCCAGCAGTTTATACGTCGGTGAGCAGTACTTC.

V gene TRBV5-1 combines with J gene TRBJ1-6; TRBD1 is a possible D gene (6 bases). Germline assignment: CDR1 SGHRS and CDR2 YFSETQ. The CDR3 sequence is 14 residues long. The ends were cut back, 3 bases at V and 5 bases at J, with 9 bases in the middle. The CDR3 spells CASSSTGHNSPLHF. For the CDR3, the DNA is TGCGCCAGCAGCTCTACAGGGCATAATTCACCCCTCCACTTT.

The table lists this clone with a few counts. The rearrangement joins TRBV9 to TRBJ1-1, with 10 positions matching TRBD1. The V gene's germline CDR1 is SGDLS and CDR2 YYNGEE. Germline trimming cut 0 bases from V and 3 bases from J; bases unmatched to any gene: 2. The CDR3 has 15 residues. CDR3 region: CASSVGDRGYTEAFF. CDR3 sequence (DNA): TGTGCCAGCAGCGTAGGGGACAGGGGATACACTGAAGCTTTCTTT.

This chain links TRBV5-4 with TRBJ2-7, with 8 positions matching TRBD2. Trimming at V came to 7 bases and at J to 6 bases, leaving 12 bases not matched to a gene. The germline CDR1 and CDR2 sequences are SGHNT and YYREEE (reference sequence). The CDR3 length is 14 residues. As DNA, the CDR3 is TGTGCCAGCTCTAGGCCGGGGGGGCAGTTCGAGCAGTACTTC. Its protein is CASSRPGGQFEQYF.

J is TRBJ1-2 and V is TRBV19, with 9 bases identical to TRBD1. The V and J ends lost 9 bases and 8 bases, in that order; junction bases with no gene match: 10. The germline V gene has CDR1 LNHDA and CDR2 SQIVND (reference sequence). The CDR3 spans 13 residues. In DNA, the CDR3 is TGTGCCAGCAACTATGGGACAGGGCGAGGCTACACCTTC. Translating it yields CASNYGTGRGYTF.

The rearrangement joins TRBV12-3 or TRBV12-4 to TRBJ2-2, with unresolved D. The CDR3 spans 13 residues. The V gene lost 1 base and the J gene lost 4 bases, with 4 bases spanning the gap. CDR3 residues: CASSLGLTGELFF. The DNA of the CDR3 is TGTGCCAGCAGTTTAGGACTCACCGGGGAGCTGTTTTTT.

The rearrangement uses TRBV2 and TRBJ2-1, with D perhaps TRBD2 (7 bases). CDR3 size: 14 residues. Looked up from germline, CDR1 is SNHLY and CDR2 is FYNNEI. Deletions cut 10 bases from V and 5 bases from J, with 18 bases between. This CDR3 reads CATPTRGRNNEQFF. The CDR3 DNA sequence: TGTGCCACCCCGACGCGGGGGCGCAACAATGAGCAGTTCTTC.

The chain combines TRBV3-1 (or the pseudogene TRBV3-2) with TRBJ2-2; D is perhaps TRBD2 (7 bases). From germline, CDR1 is LGHDT and CDR2 YNNKEL (reference sequence). V shed 4 bases and J shed 0 bases, with 18 bases lying between them. CDR3 length equals 18 residues. DNA of the CDR3: TGTGCCAGCAGCCCCAACCGGGGGCGGGGGACGAACACCGGGGAGCTGTTTTTT. This encodes CASSPNRGRGTNTGELFF.

This chain uses TRBV7-9 with TRBJ2-7, with 12 bases fitting TRBD2. Per the germline V gene, CDR1 is SEHNR and CDR2 is FQNEAQ (reference sequence). V lost 5 bases and J lost 2; bases outside the gene matches: 1. The CDR3 spans 14 residues. CDR3 nucleotide sequence: TGTGCCAGCAGCCGGACTAGCGGGGCCTACGAGCAGTACTTC. It yields the protein CASSRTSGAYEQYF.

The CDR3 reads CASSFLGANQPQHF. The CDR3 DNA reads TGTGCCAGCAGTTTCCTCGGGGCTAATCAGCCCCAGCATTTT. The chain links TRBV27 to TRBJ1-5; D is possibly TRBD1 (5 bases). Germline V gene lookup returns CDR1 MNHEY and CDR2 SMNVEV (reference sequence). V lost 3 bases, J lost 4 bases, and 10 bases lay in between. CDR3 length equals 14 residues.